This TCR beta chain was obtained from a study of shared clonotypes between healthy human individuals. Across the study: Aged between 18 and 49, the donors were a couple of women and three men.

The germline CDR1 and CDR2 sequences are SNHLY and FYNNEI. Trimming removed 6 bases at V and 5 bases at J, with 16 bases between. The CDR3 is 14 residues long. TCRdb's copy holds only in-frame clones and misses some; the assay was immunoSEQ multiplex PCR. The sample yields a few million clones, more than 90% seen once. The V and J genes are TRBV2 and TRBJ2-5; tentative D call: TRBD2 (5 bases). This TCR derives from a man aged 18 to 30 in good health. Sequenced: naive CD4+ T cells sorted from blood. Documented subset: CD45RA+ positively selected. In DNA, the CDR3 is TGTGCCAGCAGCCTACAGTCCGCGGGCGAGACCCAGTACTTC. The encoded protein is CASSLQSAGETQYF.